These 10 T cell receptor beta chains originate from one sample sequenced in a study of blood T cell repertoires in COVID-19. The repertoire was sequenced with immunoSEQ multiplex PCR; TCRdb's copy has only in-frame clones and lacks some. The sample shows 250,000 to 400,000 clones, around 85% of them seen only once. The sequenced material came from PBMCs or T cells enriched from blood (not recorded which). The receptor set was obtained from a woman aged 30 to 39 who had been exposed to COVID-19.

This rearrangement joins TRBV11-2 to TRBJ2-1; TRBD1 matches at 7 bases. Germline V gene data show CDR1 as SGHAT and CDR2 as FQNNGV. The ends lost 6 bases at V and 3 bases at J; junction bases unmatched: 8. CDR3 length: 15 amino acids. The CDR3 nucleotides are TGTGCCAGCAGATCCCGGGACAGCAACTACAATGAGCAGTTCTTC. Translated, it gives CASRSRDSNYNEQFF.

The chain links TRBV14 to TRBJ2-1; D gene ambiguous. The CDR3 loop spans 16 amino acids. Germline lookup yields CDR1 SGHDN and CDR2 FVKESK. V was cut by 1 base and J by 2 bases, with 12 bases left in between. The DNA for the CDR3 is TGTGCCAGCAGCCAAGTGTACACAACTACCTACAATGAGCAGTTCTTC. Its translation is CASSQVYTTTYNEQFF.

The V gene is TRBV4-2, the J gene TRBJ2-3, with TRBD2 matching over 11 bases. CDR3 length: 15 residues. The V and J ends lost 0 bases and 4 bases, in that order; junction bases with no gene match: 0. Germline V lookup: CDR1 LGHNA, CDR2 YNFKEQ. The CDR3 coding sequence is TGTGCCAGCAGCCAAGATAGCGGGGGGGCAGATACGCAGTATTTT. Translating it yields CASSQDSGGADTQYF.

The rearrangement uses TRBV6-5 and TRBJ1-5; D remains ambiguous. CDR3 size: 13 residues. V shed 9 bases and J shed 3 bases, with 12 bases lying between them. Germline CDR1 reads MNHEY; CDR2 reads SVGAGI. CDR3 sequence: CASRQENNQPQHF. DNA of the CDR3: TGTGCCAGTCGTCAGGAAAACAATCAGCCCCAGCATTTT.

V gene TRBV12-5 combines with J gene TRBJ1-6; TRBD1 matches 7 bases. This CDR3 is 18 amino acids long. Germline V gene sequence: CDR1 LGHNT, CDR2 FRNRAP. With V trimmed by 2 bases and J by 5 bases, 12 bases remained unmatched. CDR3 DNA sequence: TGTGCTAGTGGTTTGTTTGTATCGGTACAGGGGAATAATTCACCCCTCCACTTT. This codes for CASGLFVSVQGNNSPLHF.

CDR3 loop: CASSLEGASGVSEAFF. The CDR3 bases are TGCGCCAGCAGCTTGGAGGGGGCCTCGGGGGTCAGCGAAGCTTTCTTT. V gene TRBV5-1 combines with J gene TRBJ1-1, with 7 bases matching TRBD1. This CDR3 is 16 amino acids long. Germline assignment: CDR1 SGHRS and CDR2 YFSETQ. V was pared by 0 bases and J by 8 bases, with 13 bases of the junction left unmatched.

V and J are TRBV7-6 and TRBJ2-2, with TRBD1 matching over 8 bases. The CDR3 consists of 14 residues. V gave up 5 bases and J gave up 6 bases; unmatched junction bases: 5. Germline CDR1 is SGHVS and CDR2 is FNYEAQ. The CDR3 DNA reads as TGTGCCAGCAGCACGACAGGGGCTCCCGGGGAGCTGTTTTTT. Amino acids: CASSTTGAPGELFF.

This clone was picked up one time. The chain is built from TRBV28 and TRBJ1-2, with D unclear. The CDR3 spans 14 residues. Germline V gene sequence: CDR1 MDHEN, CDR2 SYDVKM. Trimming removed 5 bases from V and 4 bases from J, with 14 bases in between. DNA for the CDR3: TGTGCCAGCAGTCCTATTTTAGAAAGCTATGGCTACACCTTC. Translated, it gives CASSPILESYGYTF.

The V gene is TRBV28, the J gene TRBJ1-2; D possibly corresponds to TRBD1 (6 bases). In germline, CDR1 is MDHEN, CDR2 SYDVKM. V lost 7 bases and J 8 bases, leaving 17 bases between the germline ends. The CDR3 consists of 13 residues. The CDR3 bases are TGTGCCAGCACAGGGGTCGCGGTAGGCGGCTACACCTTC. It is translated as CASTGVAVGGYTF.

This clone has a handful of counts. The chain has TRBV27 and TRBJ1-4; no reliable D call. In germline, CDR1 is MNHEY, CDR2 SMNVEV (reference sequence). This CDR3 contains 15 residues. Trimming left V 7 bases short and J 0 bases short, with 12 bases between. CDR3 residues: CASIRRVATNEKLFF. The CDR3 DNA sequence: TGTGCCAGCATTCGACGGGTTGCAACTAATGAAAAACTGTTTTTT.